The clone carrying this TCR beta chain was seen a handful of times. Its cognate antigen is unknown. The data derive from a study of identical twins. Overall study findings and caveats: The same donors were not followed; conclusions instead depended on cross-sectional statistical analysis.

The V gene end was trimmed by 4 bases and the J gene end by 3 bases; junction bases not matched to a gene: 5. The V gene's germline CDR1 is MNHNS and CDR2 SASEGT. The CDR3 runs to 14 residues. cDNA molecules carried unique molecular identifiers, and template switching added a universal primer site. TCRdb re-called the 5' RACE reads with MiXCR, one entry per CDR3 protein. The data contain some 600,000 distinct CDR3 sequences, just over 7% of them singletons. The same sample was also studied in work on yellow fever vaccine responses in identical twins. This second study notes: Among the twins, the vaccine T cell response reportedly seemed partly convergent and partly personalized.

This TCR came from a woman aged 18-30 years in good health. Sequenced sample: PBMCs. The chain joins TRBV6-1 to TRBJ1-2; 7 bases agree with TRBD1. The CDR3 DNA is TGTGCCAGCAGTGGCGGACAGGCCCACTATGGCTACACCTTC. It specifies CASSGGQAHYGYTF.